The clone carrying this T cell receptor (beta chain) turned up a few times. No antigen is known for it. This sample is part of a study of regulatory T cells in long-lasting Graves disease. V shed 4 bases, J shed 7 bases, and the junction held 10 bases outside the gene matches. The CDR3 consists of 14 residues. The authors built TCR beta libraries using iRepertoire HTBI primers and Arm-PCR of CDR3 regions. MiXCR was run by TCRdb on the multiplex PCR reads, yielding one entry per CDR3 protein. In the table there are approximately 690,000 distinct CDR3 sequences, about 30% of which are singletons. Findings and limits, study-wide: Less diverse TCR repertoires were seen in persistent Graves' patients than in newly diagnosed ones. New patients shared 966 public clonotypes, and persistent patients shared more, with a few thousand.

Time point indicated: persistent/refractory GD, antithyroid drugs over 5 years with positive TRAb. RNA isolated from PBMCs was used to make the TCR library. This sequence joins TRBV12-3 or TRBV12-4 and TRBJ2-7, with 7 positions matching TRBD1. Sample: peripheral blood mononuclear cells (PBMCs), taken when the disease was refractory, from a patient treated with antithyroid drugs. The source is a female donor with Graves disease. CDR3: CASSSGQTSWEQYF. CDR3 DNA sequence: TGTGCCAGCAGTTCGGGACAGACCTCCTGGGAGCAGTACTTC.